The sample holds many counts of the clone carrying this T cell receptor beta chain. The antigen remains undetermined. TCRdb called the RT-PCR reads again in MiXCR, with one record for every CDR3 protein. The sample contains roughly 780,000 distinct CDR3 sequences, about 18% of which appear only once. V shed 3 bases, J shed 3 bases, and the junction held 1 base outside the gene matches. There are 13 residues in the CDR3. Germline V gene lookup returns CDR1 SSHAT and CDR2 FNYEAQ (reference sequence). This sample was included in a study of response to subunit inactivated influenza vaccine. Study results and caveats: The authors proposed limited new T cell recruitment per seasonal influenza vaccination.

This clonotype originated in a man aged 50-59 years who received an inactivated influenza vaccine. Source: PBMCs from blood, taken 5 to 6 days after vaccination. V and J are TRBV7-7 and TRBJ2-5; the match to TRBD1 covers 7 bases. The CDR3 DNA follows: TGTGCCAGCAGCTTCGGGACAGAAGAGACCCAGTACTTC. The encoded protein is CASSFGTEETQYF.